The clone carrying this TCR beta chain was recorded many times. The target antigen is unknown. TCRdb re-called the RACE reads with MiXCR, one entry per CDR3 protein. Of 80,000 to 95,000 distinct CDR3 sequences in the sample, more than 9.5% were seen once. The data stem from a study of human T cells and chemical hapten exposure. Notes on the study in general: Expanded TCRs showed more large CDR3 clusters than pre-sensitization or healthy control sets. Sensitizing to DPC left TCRs with a frequency above 1 in 1000 unaltered.

V lost 0 bases to trimming and J lost 2 bases; unmatched junction nucleotides: 12. The CDR3 is 20 amino acids. Germline assignment: CDR1 LGHNA and CDR2 YSLEER. Specified time point: patch test 2, 6 weeks after DPC sensitization. The treatment is: therapeutic diphenylcyclopropenone sensitization with weekly scalp DPC. Sample donors consisted of patients with alopecia, aged 18 to 70 years, who were suitable for DPC. Before extraction, the whole blood was not fractionated, and total RNA was taken from it. This clonotype originated in a man aged 35-49 years with alopecia areata. Some clones in this sample may be carry-over from other donors' samples. This rearrangement joins TRBV4-3 to TRBJ2-1, with 11 bases lining up with TRBD2. Sequencing used whole blood, obtained in connection with sensitization to the hapten diphenylcyclopropenone (DPC). As DNA, the CDR3 is TGCGCCAGCAGCCAAGATCAAGCTTTCACTAGCGGGAGCCCCTACAATGAGCAGTTCTTC. Protein sequence: CASSQDQAFTSGSPYNEQFF.